A selection of T cell receptor beta chains follows, all from one sample in a study of CD8+ T cells in alopecia areata. Sequencing was performed with immunoSEQ multiplex PCR; in TCRdb, only in-frame clones are kept and a portion is missing. The sample yields some 220,000 clones, under 60% seen once. Source: CD4+ T cells sorted from blood, taken at week 4, from a patient treated with tofacitinib. All receptors come from a human donor with alopecia areata. Both conserved end residues are part of each CDR3. The D gene is left open where the match is weak. Only some rows state a clone size, as once, few, many or a class for expanded clones.

TRBV6-4	many	TRBJ2-3	.	TGTGCCAGCAGTGGGAGGCGGGGCGCCACAGATACGCAGTATTTT	CASSGRRGATDTQYF
TRBV2	.	TRBJ2-2	TRBD2	TGTGCCAGCACCTTAAGCGGGGCTGGTGTCACCGGGGAGCTGTTTTTT	CASTLSGAGVTGELFF
TRBV5-1	few	TRBJ1-1	TRBD1	TGCGCCAGCAGCTTGACCGGGACAGGGACCTCGGGTACTGAAGCTTTCTTT	CASSLTGTGTSGTEAFF
TRBV5-4	.	TRBJ1-2	TRBD1	TGTGCCAGCAGCCTCGGACAGGATAGAAGCTATGGCTACACCTTC	CASSLGQDRSYGYTF
TRBV15	.	TRBJ1-1	.	TGTGCCACCAGCGGAGAAAGAACTCCTGAAGCTTTCTTT	CATSGERTPEAFF
TRBV27	few	TRBJ2-2	.	TGTGCCAGCACGGGGGTGGTCGGGGAGCTGTTTTTT	CASTGVVGELFF
TRBV5-1	.	TRBJ1-1	.	TGCGCCAGCAGCCTCGACCGACGTACAGCTGAAGCTTTCTTT	CASSLDRRTAEAFF
TRBV9	.	TRBJ2-1	.	TGTGCCAGCAGCGCGCCTAACCAAAATGAGCAGTTCTTC	CASSAPNQNEQFF
TRBV5-1	.	TRBJ1-6	.	TGCGCCAGCAGCTTCGGGGGACGAACCTATAATTCACCCCTCCACTTT	CASSFGGRTYNSPLHF
TRBV7-2	.	TRBJ2-1	.	TGTGCCAGCAGCTCGAGGGGAGGCAATGAGCAGTTCTTC	CASSSRGGNEQFF
TRBV4-3	.	TRBJ2-2	.	TGCGCCAGCAGAATGGATAACACCGGGGAGCTGTTTTTT	CASRMDNTGELFF
TRBV15	.	TRBJ1-1	.	TGTGCCACCAGCAGAGATCGGGCGGCGGGCACTGAAGCTTTCTTT	CATSRDRAAGTEAFF
TRBV10-3	few	TRBJ2-2	TRBD1	TGTGCCATCAGTCCGGGACAGGGGAGGACCGGGGAGCTGTTTTTT	CAISPGQGRTGELFF
TRBV19	.	TRBJ1-5	.	TGTGCCAGTACCATTGGGGGCAATCAGCCCCAGCATTTT	CASTIGGNQPQHF
TRBV29-1	.	TRBJ1-1	.	TGCAGCGTGGTCCAGCGGGGAACTGAAGCTTTCTTT	CSVVQRGTEAFF
TRBV5-1	.	TRBJ2-2	.	TGCGCCAGCCAGAGGTCCACCGGGGAGCTGTTTTTT	CASQRSTGELFF
TRBV9	.	TRBJ2-7	TRBD2	TGTGCCAGCAGCGCGACACCGGGGAGGGACGAGCAGTACTTC	CASSATPGRDEQYF
TRBV18	.	TRBJ2-7	.	TGTGCCAGCTCACCGTCGAGGGCTGGCGAGCAGTACTTC	CASSPSRAGEQYF
TRBV7-2	few	TRBJ1-6	.	TGTGCCAGCAGCTTAGCCCCTGGGGATTCACCCCTCCACTTT	CASSLAPGDSPLHF
TRBV29-1	.	TRBJ1-1	.	TGCAGCGCCGGCGGGAGGGCGAACACTGAAGCTTTCTTT	CSAGGRANTEAFF
TRBV29-1	.	TRBJ1-2	TRBD1	TGCAGCGTTGCCCAGGGGGTCTTC	CSVAQGVF
TRBV7-9	.	TRBJ1-1	TRBD1	TGTGCCAGCGCCCTCCAGGGGGCGGTTGGCACTGAAGCTTTCTTT	CASALQGAVGTEAFF
TRBV11-2	few	TRBJ2-7	.	TGTGCCAGCAGCTTGGGCCAGACATACGAGCAGTACTTC	CASSLGQTYEQYF
TRBV18	once	TRBJ2-5	.	TGTGCCAGCTCACGAAAACAAGAGACCCAGTACTTC	CASSRKQETQYF
TRBV5-6	.	TRBJ2-7	.	TGTGCCAGCAGCTTTACCCAGGAGCAGTACTTC	CASSFTQEQYF
TRBV30	.	TRBJ2-1	TRBD1	TGTGCCTGGAGTGAGACCGGGACAGGGGCCTTGAGCTCCTACAATGAGCAGTTCTTC	CAWSETGTGALSSYNEQFF
TRBV6-5	.	TRBJ2-5	.	TGTGCCAGCAGTTACTCGGAATTCAGGGGAGAGACCCAGTACTTC	CASSYSEFRGETQYF
TRBV6-5	.	TRBJ2-1	TRBD1	TGTGCCAGCAGTTCCGGACAGGGAAAGTACAATGAGCAGTTCTTC	CASSSGQGKYNEQFF
TRBV6-6	few	TRBJ1-1	TRBD1	TGTGCCAGCAGTTTCGGGACAGGGAGAGGAGACACTGAAGCTTTCTTT	CASSFGTGRGDTEAFF
TRBV30	.	TRBJ2-3	.	TGTGCCTGGAATCCGGGCCGAAGCACAGATACGCAGTATTTT	CAWNPGRSTDTQYF
TRBV6-5	.	TRBJ2-7	TRBD1	TGTGCCAGTCAAACAGGGGGCCACCCGGAGCAGTACTTC	CASQTGGHPEQYF
TRBV18	.	TRBJ1-1	TRBD1	TGTGCCAGCTCACAAGGACAGGCGCAGAACACTGAAGCTTTCTTT	CASSQGQAQNTEAFF
TRBV2	.	TRBJ2-1	TRBD2	TGTGCCAGCAGGCAAAGCGGGGGAGCGTCCAATGAGCAGTTCTTC	CASRQSGGASNEQFF
TRBV29-1	.	TRBJ1-1	.	TGCAGCGGGGGGACCCTGGGGAACACTGAAGCTTTCTTT	CSGGTLGNTEAFF
TRBV4-1	.	TRBJ2-7	.	TGCGCCAGCAGCCAGATGCTTACAGGGAGTGCCTACGAGCAGTACTTC	CASSQMLTGSAYEQYF
TRBV2	.	TRBJ2-3	.	TGTGCCAGCAGTGGGGGAATTAGCACAGATACGCAGTATTTT	CASSGGISTDTQYF
TRBV29-1	.	TRBJ1-2	.	TGCAGCGTTTTATCCAACTATGGCTACACCTTC	CSVLSNYGYTF
TRBV9	.	TRBJ2-2	.	TGTGCCAGCAGCGTAGTTTCGGGACCTTCGACCGGGGAGCTGTTTTTT	CASSVVSGPSTGELFF
TRBV27	.	TRBJ1-5	TRBD1	TGTGCCAGCAGTGCCCGGGGACAGGTCTATAGCAATCAGCCCCAGCATTTT	CASSARGQVYSNQPQHF